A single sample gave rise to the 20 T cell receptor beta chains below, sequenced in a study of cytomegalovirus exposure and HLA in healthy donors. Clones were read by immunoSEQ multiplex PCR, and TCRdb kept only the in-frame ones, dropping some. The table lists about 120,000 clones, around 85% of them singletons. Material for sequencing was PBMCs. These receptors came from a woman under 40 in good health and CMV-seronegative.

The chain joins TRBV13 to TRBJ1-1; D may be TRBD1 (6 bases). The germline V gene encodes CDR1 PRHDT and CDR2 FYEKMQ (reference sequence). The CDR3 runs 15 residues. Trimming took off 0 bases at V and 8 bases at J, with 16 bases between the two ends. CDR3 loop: CASSLGREGELEAFF. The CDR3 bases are TGTGCCAGCAGCTTAGGCCGGGAGGGGGAGCTCGAAGCTTTCTTT.

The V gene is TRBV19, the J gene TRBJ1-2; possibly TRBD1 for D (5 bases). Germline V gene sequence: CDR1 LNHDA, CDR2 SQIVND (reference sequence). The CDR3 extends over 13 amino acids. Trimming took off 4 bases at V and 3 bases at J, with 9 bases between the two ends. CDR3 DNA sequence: TGTGCCAGTAGTACACAGGCGGACTATGGCTACACCTTC. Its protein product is CASSTQADYGYTF.

CDR3 residues: CASQQGATGNTIYF. Here the CDR3 DNA reads TGTGCCAGCCAACAGGGGGCTACTGGAAACACCATATATTTT. The chain joins TRBV10-3 to TRBJ1-3, with 9 bases identical to TRBD1. Germline trimming cut 10 bases from V and 2 bases from J; bases unmatched to any gene: 6. The CDR3 spans 14 residues. Looked up from germline, CDR1 is ENHRY and CDR2 is SYGVKD.

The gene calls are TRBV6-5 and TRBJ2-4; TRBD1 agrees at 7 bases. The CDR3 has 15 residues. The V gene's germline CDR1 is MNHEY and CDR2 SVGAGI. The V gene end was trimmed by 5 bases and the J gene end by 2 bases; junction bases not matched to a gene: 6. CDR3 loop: CASSTSQGTKNIQYF. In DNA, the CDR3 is TGTGCCAGCAGTACCTCACAGGGGACCAAAAACATTCAGTACTTC.

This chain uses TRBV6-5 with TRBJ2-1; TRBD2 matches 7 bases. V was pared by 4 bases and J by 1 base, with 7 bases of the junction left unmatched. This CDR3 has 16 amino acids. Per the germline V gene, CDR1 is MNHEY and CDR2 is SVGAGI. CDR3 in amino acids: CASSFRTSASYNEQFF. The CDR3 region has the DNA TGTGCCAGCAGTTTCCGCACTAGCGCGTCCTACAATGAGCAGTTCTTC.

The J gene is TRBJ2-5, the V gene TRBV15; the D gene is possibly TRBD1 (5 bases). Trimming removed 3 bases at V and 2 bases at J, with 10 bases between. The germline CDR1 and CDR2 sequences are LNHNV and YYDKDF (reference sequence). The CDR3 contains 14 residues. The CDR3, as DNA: TGTGCCACCAGCAGGGAGAGACAGCAAGAGACCCAGTACTTC. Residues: CATSRERQQETQYF.

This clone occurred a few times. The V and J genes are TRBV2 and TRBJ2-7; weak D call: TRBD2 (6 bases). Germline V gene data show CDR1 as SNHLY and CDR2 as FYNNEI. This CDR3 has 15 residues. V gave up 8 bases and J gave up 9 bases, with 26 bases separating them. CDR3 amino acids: CASRLQGLILPGQYF. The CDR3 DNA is TGTGCCAGCCGACTCCAGGGACTGATCTTACCAGGGCAGTACTTC.

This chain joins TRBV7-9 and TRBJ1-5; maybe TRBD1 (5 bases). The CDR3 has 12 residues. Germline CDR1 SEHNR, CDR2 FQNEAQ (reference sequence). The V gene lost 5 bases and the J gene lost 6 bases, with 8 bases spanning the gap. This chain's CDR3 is CASSDQGQPQHF. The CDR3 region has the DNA TGTGCCAGCAGCGATCAGGGTCAGCCCCAGCATTTT.

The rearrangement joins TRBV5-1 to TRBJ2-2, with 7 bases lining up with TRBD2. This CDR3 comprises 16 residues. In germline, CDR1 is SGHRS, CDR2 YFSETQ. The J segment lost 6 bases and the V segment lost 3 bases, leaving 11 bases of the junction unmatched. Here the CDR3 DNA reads TGCGCCAGCAGCTCAGGGACCCTGGGAGGGTCCGGGGAGCTGTTTTTT. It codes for CASSSGTLGGSGELFF.

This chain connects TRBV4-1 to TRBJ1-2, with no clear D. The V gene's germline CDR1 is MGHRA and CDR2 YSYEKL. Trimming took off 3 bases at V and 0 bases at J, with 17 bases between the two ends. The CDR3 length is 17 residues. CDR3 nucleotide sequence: TGCGCCAGCAGCCATTTCTGGCCTTCAGAAGCTAACTATGGCTACACCTTC. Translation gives CASSHFWPSEANYGYTF.

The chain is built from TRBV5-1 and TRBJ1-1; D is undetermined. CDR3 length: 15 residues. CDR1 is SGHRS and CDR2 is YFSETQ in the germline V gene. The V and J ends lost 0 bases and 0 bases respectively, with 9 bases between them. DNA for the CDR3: TGCGCCAGCAGCTTGGTAGCGAACATGAACACTGAAGCTTTCTTT. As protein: CASSLVANMNTEAFF.

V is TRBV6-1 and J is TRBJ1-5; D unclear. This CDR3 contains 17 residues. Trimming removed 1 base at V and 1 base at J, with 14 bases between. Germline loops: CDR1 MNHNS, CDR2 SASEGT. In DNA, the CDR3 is TGTGCCAGCAGTGAAGTTCTAGGCAGTTCGAGCAATCAGCCCCAGCATTTT. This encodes CASSEVLGSSSNQPQHF.

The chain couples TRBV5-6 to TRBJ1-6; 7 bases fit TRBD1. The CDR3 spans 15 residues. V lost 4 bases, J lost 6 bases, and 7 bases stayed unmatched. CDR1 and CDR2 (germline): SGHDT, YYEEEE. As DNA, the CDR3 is TGTGCCAGCAGCAACGGACAGGTATTTAATTCACCCCTCCACTTT. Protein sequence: CASSNGQVFNSPLHF.

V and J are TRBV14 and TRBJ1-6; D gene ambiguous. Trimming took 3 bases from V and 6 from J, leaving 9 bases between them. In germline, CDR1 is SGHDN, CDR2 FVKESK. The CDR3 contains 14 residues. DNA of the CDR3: TGTGCCAGCAGCCACAACACAGTTAATTCACCCCTCCACTTT. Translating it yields CASSHNTVNSPLHF.

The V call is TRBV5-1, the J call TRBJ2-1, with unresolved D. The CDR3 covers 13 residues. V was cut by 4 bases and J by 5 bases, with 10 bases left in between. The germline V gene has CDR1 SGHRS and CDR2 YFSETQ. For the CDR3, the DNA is TGCGCCAGCAGCCTCGACTCTAACAATGAGCAGTTCTTC. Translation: CASSLDSNNEQFF.

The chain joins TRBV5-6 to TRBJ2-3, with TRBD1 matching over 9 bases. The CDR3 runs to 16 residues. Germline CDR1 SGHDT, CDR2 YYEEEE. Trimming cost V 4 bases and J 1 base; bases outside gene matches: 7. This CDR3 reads CASSAGTGSRTDTQYF. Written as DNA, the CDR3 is TGTGCCAGCAGCGCCGGGACAGGGTCCCGCACAGATACGCAGTATTTT.

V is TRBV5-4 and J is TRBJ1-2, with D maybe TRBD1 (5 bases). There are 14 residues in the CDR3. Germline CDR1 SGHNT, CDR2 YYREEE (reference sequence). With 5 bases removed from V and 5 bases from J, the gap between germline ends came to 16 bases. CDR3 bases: TGTGCCAGCAGACTGGCATGGGAGGGGTATGGCTACACCTTC. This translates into CASRLAWEGYGYTF.

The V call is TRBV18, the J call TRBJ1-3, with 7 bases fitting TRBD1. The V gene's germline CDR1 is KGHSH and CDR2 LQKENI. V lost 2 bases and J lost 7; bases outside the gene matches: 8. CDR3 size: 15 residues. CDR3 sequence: CASSPGGTAANTIYF. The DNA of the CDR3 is TGTGCCAGCTCACCAGGCGGGACAGCGGCGAACACCATATATTTT.

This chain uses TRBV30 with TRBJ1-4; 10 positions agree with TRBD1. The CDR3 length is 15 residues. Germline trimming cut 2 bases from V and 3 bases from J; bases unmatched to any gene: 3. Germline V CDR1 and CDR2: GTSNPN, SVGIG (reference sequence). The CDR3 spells CAWSRQGAANEKLFF. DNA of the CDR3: TGTGCCTGGAGTCGACAGGGGGCTGCTAATGAAAAACTGTTTTTT.

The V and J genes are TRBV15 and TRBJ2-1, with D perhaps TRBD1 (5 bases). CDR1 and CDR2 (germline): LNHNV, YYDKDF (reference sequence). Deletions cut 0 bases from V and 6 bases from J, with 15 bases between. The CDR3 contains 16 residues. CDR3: CATSRDLQVGTNEQFF. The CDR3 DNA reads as TGTGCCACCAGCAGAGATCTACAGGTTGGTACCAATGAGCAGTTCTTC.